These 10 T cell receptor beta chains share one sample of origin, sequenced in a study of technical replicates of blood from a few donors (dated by TCRdb to 2015 to 2018). Libraries were prepared through the immunoSEQ multiplex PCR assay. TCRdb mirrors the immuneACCESS table, restricted to in-frame sequences. Some clones are absent from its copies; in checked studies, under half trace to an unresolved V gene, and the reason for the others is unknown. The sample yields fewer than 95,000 clones; 90% to 95% were counted once. Clones ranked in the top ten supply 0.25% of the sample. The source material was T cells isolated from PBMCs. These receptors were collected from a human donor in good health.

This clone was seen a few times. The genes are TRBV27 and TRBJ2-7; 8 bases line up with TRBD1. The V gene end was trimmed by 3 bases and the J gene end by 0 bases; junction bases not matched to a gene: 4. The CDR3 is 15 residues long. Germline V CDR1 and CDR2: MNHEY, SMNVEV (reference sequence). CDR3 amino acids: CASSFTGTGSYEQYF. The CDR3 coding sequence is TGTGCCAGCAGTTTTACCGGGACAGGCTCCTACGAGCAGTACTTC.

The count of this clone is one. This chain's CDR3 is CAISESIVNQPQHF. In DNA, the CDR3 is TGTGCCATCAGTGAGTCGATAGTTAATCAGCCCCAGCATTTT. J is TRBJ1-5 and V is TRBV10-3; D remains ambiguous. Deletions cut 0 bases from V and 4 bases from J, with 7 bases between. The CDR3 covers 14 residues. The germline CDR1 and CDR2 sequences are ENHRY and SYGVKD.

The V and J genes are TRBV10-3 and TRBJ2-3; 8 positions agree with TRBD1. The germline CDR1 and CDR2 sequences are ENHRY and SYGVKD. CDR3 length: 14 amino acids. The junction had 2 bases not matched to a gene; V was cut back by 4 bases and J by 2 bases. CDR3 sequence (DNA): TGTGCCATCAGTGGACAGGGGAACACAGATACGCAGTATTTT. It yields the protein CAISGQGNTDTQYF.

The chain recombines TRBV10-3 with TRBJ2-5, with TRBD1 identical over 10 bases. With 4 bases clipped from V and 3 bases from J, the junction kept 5 bases outside the gene matches. CDR1 is ENHRY and CDR2 is SYGVKD in the germline V gene. The CDR3 has 15 residues. CDR3 bases: TGTGCCATCAGTGGTCGGGACAGGGGAGAAGAGACCCAGTACTTC. This translates into CAISGRDRGEETQYF.

The chain combines TRBV5-1 with TRBJ2-7; TRBD2 is a possible D gene (6 bases). The CDR3 sequence is 18 residues long. Per the germline V gene, CDR1 is SGHRS and CDR2 is YFSETQ. V lost 0 bases and J 2 bases, leaving 21 bases between the germline ends. The CDR3 here is CASSLAREVGGITYEQYF. The CDR3, as DNA: TGCGCCAGCAGCTTGGCCAGAGAGGTAGGCGGGATTACCTACGAGCAGTACTTC.

The V and J genes are TRBV5-6 and TRBJ2-2, with D possibly TRBD1 on 5 matching bases. The ends were cut back, 0 bases at V and 5 bases at J, with 11 bases in the middle. CDR1 SGHDT and CDR2 YYEEEE come from the germline V gene. This CDR3 is built from 15 residues. This chain's CDR3 is CASSLVIRDTGELFF. CDR3 nucleotides: TGTGCCAGCAGCTTGGTTATCAGGGATACCGGGGAGCTGTTTTTT.

This chain connects TRBV25-1 to TRBJ1-3; D remains ambiguous. V was shortened by 2 bases and J by 1 base, with 6 bases between the two germline ends. CDR1 is MGHDK and CDR2 is SYGVNS in the germline V gene. This CDR3 is 14 amino acids long. The CDR3 reads CASSERESGNTIYF. CDR3 DNA sequence: TGTGCCAGCAGTGAAAGAGAGTCTGGAAACACCATATATTTT.

In its sample, this clone was seen once. The chain couples TRBV5-4 to TRBJ2-7; D may be TRBD2 (5 bases). The CDR3 runs 15 residues. Germline V gene data show CDR1 as SGHNT and CDR2 as YYREEE (reference sequence). V lost 1 base to trimming and J lost 5 bases, with 16 bases between them. This CDR3 reads CASSLFQRVADEQYF. The CDR3 DNA follows: TGTGCCAGCAGCTTGTTCCAGAGGGTAGCCGACGAGCAGTACTTC.

The V and J genes are TRBV5-1 and TRBJ2-3; TRBD1 aligns across 7 bases. Germline CDR1 SGHRS, CDR2 YFSETQ. V was clipped by 4 bases and J by 5 bases; unmatched bases: 7. The CDR3 totals 14 residues. The CDR3 nucleotides read TGCGCCAGCAGCGCCCTGCACAGGGGAGATACGCAGTATTTT. Its protein is CASSALHRGDTQYF.

The chain joins TRBV28 to TRBJ2-3; unclear D gene. Trimming cost V 5 bases and J 3 bases, with 6 bases left between them. CDR1 is MDHEN and CDR2 is SYDVKM in the germline V gene. CDR3 size: 12 residues. The CDR3 protein is CASSLGTDTQYF. The CDR3 coding sequence is TGTGCCAGCAGTCTAGGTACAGATACGCAGTATTTT.